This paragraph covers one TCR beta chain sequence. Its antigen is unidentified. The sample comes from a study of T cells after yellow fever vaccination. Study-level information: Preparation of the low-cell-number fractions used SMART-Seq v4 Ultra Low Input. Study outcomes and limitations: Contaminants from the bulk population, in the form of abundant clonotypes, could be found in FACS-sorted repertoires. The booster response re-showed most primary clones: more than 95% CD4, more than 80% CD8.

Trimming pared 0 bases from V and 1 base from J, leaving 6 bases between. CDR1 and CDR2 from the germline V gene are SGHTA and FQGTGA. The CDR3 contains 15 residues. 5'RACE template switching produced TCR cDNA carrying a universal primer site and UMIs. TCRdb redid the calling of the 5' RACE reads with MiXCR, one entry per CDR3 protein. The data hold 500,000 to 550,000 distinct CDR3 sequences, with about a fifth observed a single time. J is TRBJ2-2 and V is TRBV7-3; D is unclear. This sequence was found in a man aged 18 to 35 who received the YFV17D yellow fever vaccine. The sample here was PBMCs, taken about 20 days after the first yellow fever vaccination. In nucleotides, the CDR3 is TGTGCCAGCAGCTTAACGCCCCGGAACACCGGGGAGCTGTTTTTT. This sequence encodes CASSLTPRNTGELFF. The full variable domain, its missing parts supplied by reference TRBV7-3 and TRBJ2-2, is GAGVSQTPSNKVTEKGKYVELRCDPISGHTALYWYRQSLGQGPEFLIYFQGTGAADDSGLPNDRFFAVRPEGSVSTLKIQRTERGDSAVYLCASSLTPRNTGELFFGEGSRLTVL.